The 19 T cell receptor beta chains reported below all come from one sample, sequenced in a study of control samples from healthy donors and cancer patients. Generated by immunoSEQ multiplex PCR, the TCRdb table keeps only in-frame clones and is missing some. The sample lists under 150,000 clones, about 93% seen once, with 1.5% to 2% in the top ten. The specimen was PBMCs. These receptors were taken from a man aged 50 to 59 with head and neck cancer.

This chain links TRBV5-1 with TRBJ2-2; no definite D call. The CDR3 runs 14 residues. With 0 bases removed from V and 4 bases from J, the gap between germline ends came to 7 bases. Per germline, CDR1 SGHRS and CDR2 YFSETQ. CDR3 sequence reads: CASSLEAGTGELFF. As DNA, the CDR3 is TGCGCCAGCAGCTTGGAGGCAGGCACCGGGGAGCTGTTTTTT.

As DNA, the CDR3 is TGTGCCAGCAGTAAGGGACTATTGAGCTCCTACGAGCAGTACTTC. Translated: CASSKGLLSSYEQYF. The rearrangement uses TRBV2 and TRBJ2-7, with 7 bases identical to TRBD2. Germline assignment: CDR1 SNHLY and CDR2 FYNNEI. The V segment lost 5 bases and the J segment 0 bases; nucleotides outside the gene matches: 7. The CDR3 has 15 residues.

This clone turned up a few times. The chain recombines TRBV7-3 with TRBJ2-1, with TRBD2 matching 9 bases. CDR1 is SGHTA and CDR2 is FQGTGA in the germline V gene. The CDR3 sequence is 15 residues long. V lost 5 bases to trimming and J lost 6 bases; unmatched junction nucleotides: 8. The CDR3 DNA sequence: TGTGCCAGCAGCCTACAAGCGGGGGGCCTCAATGAGCAGTTCTTC. Residues: CASSLQAGGLNEQFF.

The V and J genes are TRBV27 and TRBJ1-4; TRBD1 aligns across 8 bases. Losses at the gene ends were 7 bases for V and 3 bases for J; bases not matched to a gene: 16. Per the germline V gene, CDR1 is MNHEY and CDR2 is SMNVEV (reference sequence). CDR3 length: 18 amino acids. DNA for the CDR3: TGTGCCAGCAAAAGGACAGGGCCTAGCCCTGGGGCTAATGAAAAACTGTTTTTT. Encoded protein: CASKRTGPSPGANEKLFF.

The rearrangement uses TRBV30 and TRBJ2-2; the match to TRBD1 covers 7 bases. The CDR3 has 15 amino acids. CDR1 GTSNPN and CDR2 SVGIG come from the germline V gene (reference sequence). J was trimmed by 5 bases and V by 3 bases; bases with no gene match: 9. The CDR3 protein is CAWREADRATGELFF. Here the CDR3 DNA reads TGTGCCTGGAGGGAAGCTGACAGGGCGACCGGGGAGCTGTTTTTT.

The gene calls are TRBV3-1 (or the pseudogene TRBV3-2) and TRBJ2-1; 8 nucleotides line up with TRBD2. The CDR3 runs 17 residues. V shed 3 bases and J 0 bases; nucleotides not matched to a gene: 7. Per germline, CDR1 LGHDT and CDR2 YNNKEL (reference sequence). The CDR3 spells CASSQYGGGRSYNEQFF. The DNA for the CDR3 is TGTGCCAGCAGCCAGTATGGCGGGGGGCGCTCCTACAATGAGCAGTTCTTC.

The rearrangement uses TRBV12-3 or TRBV12-4 and TRBJ1-2, with D unresolved. The CDR3 has 12 residues. V was cut by 5 bases and J by 4 bases, with 8 bases left in between. The CDR3: CASSLHIYGYTF. In DNA form, the CDR3 reads TGTGCCAGCAGTCTACATATCTATGGCTACACCTTC.

About this clone itself: This sample also contains other DNA sequences that code for the same CDR3. V and J are TRBV3-1 (or the pseudogene TRBV3-2) and TRBJ2-2; D remains ambiguous. Looked up from germline, CDR1 is LGHDT and CDR2 is YNNKEL (reference sequence). There are 13 residues in the CDR3. V lost 1 base and J 6 bases, leaving 6 bases between the germline ends. The CDR3 here is CASSQVRPGELFF. In DNA form, the CDR3 reads TGTGCCAGCAGCCAAGTGCGACCCGGGGAGCTGTTTTTT.

The rearrangement links TRBV7-3 to TRBJ1-2; D is perhaps TRBD1 (5 bases). Deletions cut 5 bases from V and 4 bases from J, with 11 bases between. The CDR3 contains 13 residues. Germline V gives CDR1 SGHTA, CDR2 FQGTGA. DNA for the CDR3: TGTGCCAGCAGCCCCGGGACTGGCTATGGCTACACCTTC. The encoded protein is CASSPGTGYGYTF.

V and J are TRBV4-3 and TRBJ2-7; tentatively, D is TRBD1 (5 bases). In germline, CDR1 is LGHNA, CDR2 YSLEER. With 0 bases removed from V and 7 bases from J, the gap between germline ends came to 10 bases. The CDR3 consists of 13 residues. Here the CDR3 reads CASSQDLGVEQYF. CDR3 coding DNA: TGCGCCAGCAGCCAAGATTTAGGGGTTGAGCAGTACTTC.

J is TRBJ1-2 and V is TRBV14; possibly TRBD1 for D (6 bases). The germline CDR1 and CDR2 sequences are SGHDN and FVKESK. V shed 3 bases and J shed 7 bases, with 15 bases lying between them. This CDR3 contains 14 residues. CDR3 residues: CASSHSTGTTGYTF. The CDR3 bases are TGTGCCAGCAGCCATTCGACAGGCACCACTGGCTACACCTTC.

The chain joins TRBV5-1 to TRBJ1-4, with 10 bases identical to TRBD1. This CDR3 has 15 residues. Trimming removed 6 bases from V and 6 bases from J; junction bases left unmatched: 8. Germline CDR1 and CDR2: SGHRS and YFSETQ. The CDR3 nucleotides read TGCGCCAGCACCTTCGGCGGGACAGGGGATGAAAAACTGTTTTTT. Protein product: CASTFGGTGDEKLFF.

The chain carries TRBV7-3 and TRBJ2-1; TRBD2 matches at 7 bases. After removal of 1 base from V and 7 bases from J, the junction contained 4 bases not matched to a gene. Germline lookup yields CDR1 SGHTA and CDR2 FQGTGA. The CDR3 covers 14 residues. The CDR3 loop is CASSLSGTTNEQFF. The DNA for the CDR3 is TGTGCCAGCAGCTTAAGCGGGACTACGAATGAGCAGTTCTTC.

The rearrangement uses TRBV3-1 (or the pseudogene TRBV3-2) and TRBJ2-7; 8 nucleotides agree with TRBD1. V was pared by 0 bases and J by 6 bases, with 13 bases of the junction left unmatched. The germline V gene has CDR1 LGHDT and CDR2 YNNKEL (reference sequence). This CDR3 is built from 17 residues. CDR3 sequence: CASSQDSPSAGGVEQYF. For the CDR3, the DNA is TGTGCCAGCAGCCAAGATTCCCCCTCCGCAGGGGGCGTCGAGCAGTACTTC.

The chain links TRBV7-2 to TRBJ2-5, with D possibly being TRBD1 (7 bases). The CDR3 is 14 amino acids. Germline V gene sequence: CDR1 SGHTA, CDR2 FQGNSA. V was shortened by 3 bases and J by 4 bases, with 12 bases between the two germline ends. The DNA for the CDR3 is TGTGCCAGCAGCTTCGGGGGACAGAGAGAGACCCAGTACTTC. This codes for CASSFGGQRETQYF.

The V call is TRBV5-1, the J call TRBJ1-3; tentatively, D is TRBD1 (6 bases). Trimming pared 4 bases from V and 4 bases from J, leaving 15 bases between. CDR1 is SGHRS and CDR2 is YFSETQ in the germline V gene. The CDR3 is made up of 15 amino acids. In DNA form, the CDR3 reads TGCGCCAGCAGCACCACCGGGACACCAGGAAACACCATATATTTT. The encoded protein is CASSTTGTPGNTIYF. Combining the CDR3 with reference TRBV5-1 and TRBJ1-3 gives the whole variable domain KAGVTQTPRYLIKTRGQQVTLSCSPISGHRSVSWYQQTPGQGLQFLFEYFSETQRNKGNFPGRFSGRQFSNSRSEMNVSTLELGDSALYLCASSTTGTPGNTIYFGEGSWLTVV.

The V call is TRBV6-2 or TRBV6-3, the J call TRBJ1-2; 8 positions agree with TRBD1. The CDR3 covers 17 residues. Germline V gene lookup returns CDR1 MNHEY and CDR2 SVGEGT. Losses at the gene ends were 4 bases for V and 1 base for J; bases not matched to a gene: 11. The CDR3 bases are TGTGCCAGCAGTTTCGGACAGGGAGGATTCCGTAACTATGGCTACACCTTC. Residues: CASSFGQGGFRNYGYTF.

Regarding this clone: This CDR3 is also generated by other DNA sequences in the sample. The chain carries TRBV12-3 or TRBV12-4 and TRBJ1-2; unclear D gene. The CDR3 is made up of 12 amino acids. V lost 3 bases and J 2 bases, leaving 4 bases between the germline ends. Here the CDR3 reads CASSLQNYGYTF. DNA for the CDR3: TGTGCCAGCAGTTTGCAGAACTATGGCTACACCTTC.

This clone counts as medium-sized. The V call is TRBV30, the J call TRBJ1-5; unclear D gene. CDR3 length equals 13 residues. The V end lost 0 bases, the J end lost 7 bases, and 10 bases lay between the germline ends. Per germline, CDR1 GTSNPN and CDR2 SVGIG (reference sequence). The CDR3 region is CAWSVGNRQPQHF. The CDR3 DNA reads as TGTGCCTGGAGTGTAGGGAATAGGCAGCCCCAGCATTTT.